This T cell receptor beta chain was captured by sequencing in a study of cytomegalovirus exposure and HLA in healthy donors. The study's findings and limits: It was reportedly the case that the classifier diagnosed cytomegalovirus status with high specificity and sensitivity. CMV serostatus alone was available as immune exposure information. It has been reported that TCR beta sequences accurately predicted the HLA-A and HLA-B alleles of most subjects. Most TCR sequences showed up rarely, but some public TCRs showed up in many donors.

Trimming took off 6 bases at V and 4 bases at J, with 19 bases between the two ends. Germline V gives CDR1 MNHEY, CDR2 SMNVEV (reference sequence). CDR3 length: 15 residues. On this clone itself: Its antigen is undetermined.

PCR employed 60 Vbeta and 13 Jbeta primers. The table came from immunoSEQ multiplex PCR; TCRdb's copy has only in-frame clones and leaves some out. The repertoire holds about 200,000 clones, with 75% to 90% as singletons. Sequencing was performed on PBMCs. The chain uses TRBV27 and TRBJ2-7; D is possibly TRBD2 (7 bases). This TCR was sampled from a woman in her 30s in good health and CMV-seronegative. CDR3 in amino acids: CASSLRGHNPYEQYF. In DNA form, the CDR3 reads TGTGCCAGCAGCCTGCGGGGGCATAACCCTTACGAGCAGTACTTC.